This TCR beta chain emerged from a study of OX40 agonist ivuxolimab in advanced cancers. Study context: The study reported partial responses in three patients: one hepatocellular carcinoma, two cutaneous melanoma.

The protocol was immunoSEQ multiplex PCR, while the TCRdb copy is restricted to in-frame clones and leaves out a portion. The sample shows 20,000 to 25,000 clones, around 84% of them seen only once. Of note for this clone: Its specificity is not known.

The ends were cut back, 0 bases at V and 0 bases at J, with 10 bases in the middle. CDR1 and CDR2 from the germline V gene are SGDLS and YYNGEE. CDR3 length equals 16 residues. Study-wide results and caveats: Blood T cells, both CD4+ and CD8+, expanded clonally by week 6 at 0.1 to 3.0 mg/kg.

The material sequenced was CD4+ or CD8+ T cells sorted from blood, taken in a trial of the OX40 agonist ivuxolimab. J is TRBJ2-4 and V is TRBV9; possibly TRBD1 for D (5 bases). The sequence was obtained from an adult with an advanced solid tumor such as melanoma, head and neck, liver or kidney cancer. CDR3 DNA sequence: TGTGCCAGCAGCGTAGGGAAGGGGATAGCCAAAAACATTCAGTACTTC. Translation gives CASSVGKGIAKNIQYF.